Sequencing of this T cell receptor (beta chain) was carried out in a study of identical twins. As for this clonotype: Its matching antigen is unknown.

In every case, the donor was a healthy Caucasian. Study findings and constraints: The study found that models underestimated out-of-frame TCR alpha sharing in monozygotic twins.

MiXCR, applied by TCRdb to the 5' RACE reads, yields one record per CDR3 protein. The sample records some 500,000 distinct CDR3 sequences, roughly an eighth being singletons. Germline V CDR1 and CDR2: SGHTA, FQGNSA. Trimming cost V 1 base and J 2 bases, with 12 bases left between them. This CDR3 is 15 amino acids long. This same sample was also taken into another study, of yellow fever vaccine responses in identical twins.

This TCR came from a woman in her late teens or twenties in good health. Input material: CD4+ T cells sorted from blood. The gene calls are TRBV7-2 and TRBJ2-7, with a tentative D call TRBD1 (6 bases). CDR3 loop: CASSLVQGNPYEQYF. In DNA, the CDR3 is TGTGCCAGCAGCTTAGTACAGGGAAACCCCTACGAGCAGTACTTC.